The present entry profiles one T cell receptor beta chain with its context. Profiled with immunoSEQ multiplex PCR; TCRdb holds only in-frame clones, not every one. The sample shows 250,000 or so clones, about 87% of them seen only once. The data derive from a study of blood T cell repertoires in COVID-19. CDR1 is LNHDA, CDR2 SQIVND, per germline (reference sequence). CDR3 size: 15 residues. J was trimmed by 12 bases and V by 5 bases; bases with no gene match: 11. Sequencing was performed on peripheral blood. The TCR sequence derives from a woman aged 55-75 years with COVID-19, enrolled during active disease. The V and J genes are TRBV19 and TRBJ2-7, with 15 nucleotides matching TRBD2. In DNA form, the CDR3 reads TGTGCCAGTAGTGACGGACTAGCGGGAGGGAGGGATCGGTACTTC. Its protein is CASSDGLAGGRDRYF.